The T cell receptor beta chain under discussion was sequenced for a study of control samples from healthy donors and cancer patients. The CDR3 covers 14 residues. Trimming cost V 2 bases and J 2 bases, with 9 bases left between them. Germline CDR1 is SGHRS and CDR2 is YFSETQ. Data came from immunoSEQ multiplex PCR; TCRdb stores just in-frame clones and leaves some out. This table has more than 95,000 clones, 83% appearing once. This clone was seen once. The clonotype originates from a woman between 50 and 59 years old in good health. The sample was blood. The chain recombines TRBV5-1 with TRBJ2-3, with no clear D. CDR3 DNA sequence: TGCGCCAGCAGCTTAAATGCTTTCACAGATACGCAGTATTTT. It is translated as CASSLNAFTDTQYF.